This TCR beta chain was retrieved from a study of T cells expressing NK-cell markers (dated by TCRdb to 2018 to 2021). Regarding the research as a whole: TCR beta-chain repertoires were profiled in sorted CD3+CD56+NKG2C+, CD3+CD56+NKG2C- and CD3+CD56-NKG2C+ T-cell subsets from roughly eight donors. Among the eight sequenced donors, only one was HCMV-seronegative, while the other seven were HCMV-seropositive. Randomly selected healthy volunteers, three men and five women, were used as the eight sequenced donors. The libraries were sequenced on Illumina HiSeq 2000/2500, MiSeq or NextSeq, producing 2 x 150 bp reads.

TCRdb names Illumina HiSeq 2000 as the instrument used. TCR beta cDNA libraries were made by 5'RACE template switching that added a universal primer site and unique molecular identifiers. cDNA synthesis was primed from the TCR beta constant segment, followed by two successive PCR amplification steps. As for the original processing: MIGEC was used to demultiplex reads and group the reads by UMI, and MiTCR was used to assemble and quantify clonotypes. Only TCR cDNA sequences supported by at least two reads were kept to exclude erroneous sequences. The tcR package was used for downstream repertoire analysis, with clonotypes matched between fractions based on CDR3 nucleotide sequence plus V segment. Antigen specificity was annotated against VDJdb with VDJmatch, allowing one amino acid substitution in CDR3. Through TCRdb reprocessing, the reads give one entry per CDR3 protein sequence; DNA is omitted. The V and J calls come from TCRdb's annotation, not from the publication. The sample's table covers about 380,000 distinct CDR3 sequences. The top ten clones comprise 5.2% of the sample.

HCMV-specific IgG was detected in serum with a commercial ELISA kit to determine HCMV serostatus. Peripheral blood mononuclear cells were isolated from blood by Ficoll density gradient centrifugation. CDR1 MGHDK and CDR2 SYGVNS were looked up in the germline V gene. The CDR3 contains 15 residues, cysteine and phenylalanine counted. DNA was not recorded. Overall results and qualifications from the work: Those dominant clonotypes were again the most abundant among CD3+CD56-NKG2C+ cells in a few donors, at about 28.3-60.1%. For 6 or 7 donors, the dominant CD3+CD56+NKG2C+ clonotypes were among the top 10 CD8+ clonotypes and accounted for roughly 1.0-8% of CD8+ T cells. Whether the expanded NKG2C-expressing T cell clones were specific for HCMV antigens remained unclear.

Of note for this clonotype: There is no known antigen for this receptor.

The sequence was obtained from a man aged 18-69 years in good health. The sample comprised blood T cells: a sorted CD56 or NKG2C T cell subset, CD4+ or CD8+ T cells, or bulk PBMC T cells (not recorded which). The chain joins TRBV25-1 to TRBJ2-3; TCRdb indicates TRBD2, and absent DNA this call remains unverified. The CDR3 reads CASSDWRGGLDTQYF.